The rows below give T cell receptor beta chains drawn from one sample of a study of cytomegalovirus exposure and HLA in healthy donors. This table comes from immunoSEQ multiplex PCR, and its TCRdb copy is limited to in-frame clones, with some not included. The sample lists around 140,000 clones; approximately 70% were seen once. Sequencing was done on a sample of PBMCs. These receptors were collected from a woman aged 55-70 years in good health and CMV-seropositive. CDR3s include the opening cysteine and the closing phenylalanine or tryptophan. Each record gives: clone size, D gene, J gene, V gene, CDR3 DNA, CDR3 protein. The D gene is left open where the match is weak. Expanded clones get a size class; other rows say once, few or many, or leave the size out.

>NA|NA|TRBJ1-1|TRBV9
TGTGCCAGCAGCGTAGGTCCGGACACTGAAGCTTTCTTT
CASSVGPDTEAFF
>NA|TRBD2|TRBJ2-7|TRBV30
TGTGCCTGGAGTACGGGAGGGTCCTACGAGCAGTACTTC
CAWSTGGSYEQYF
>NA|NA|TRBJ2-3|TRBV5-1
TGCGCCAGCAGGGCTAGCACAGATACGCAGTATTTT
CASRASTDTQYF
>NA|TRBD2|TRBJ2-1|TRBV10-2
TGCGCCAGCAAGCACAGCGGGAGTGGCAATGAGCAGTTCTTC
CASKHSGSGNEQFF
>NA|TRBD2|TRBJ2-2|TRBV11-2
TGTGCCAGCAGCACTAGCGCGAACACCGGGGAGCTGTTTTTT
CASSTSANTGELFF
>NA|NA|TRBJ2-7|TRBV2
TGTGCCAGCAGCAAAACAGGGTACGAGCAGTACTTC
CASSKTGYEQYF
>NA|NA|TRBJ1-1|TRBV5-6
TGTGCCAGCAGTCATCCTCTCAAGCGGCAAACTGAAGCTTTCTTT
CASSHPLKRQTEAFF
>NA|TRBD2|TRBJ2-1|TRBV16
TGTGCCAGCAGCCAAGAGGCGGGAGTGCGGGGTGAGCAGTTCTTC
CASSQEAGVRGEQFF
>NA|NA|TRBJ1-2|TRBV28
TGTGCCAGCAGTTTAAATCCGGACTATGGCTACACCTTC
CASSLNPDYGYTF
>NA|NA|TRBJ2-3|TRBV18
TGTGCCAGCTCACCATCACAGGAGGGTACGCAGTATTTT
CASSPSQEGTQYF
>NA|TRBD1|TRBJ1-2|TRBV27
TGTGCCAGCAGAACCCCCGGGACAGTTTATGGCTACACCTTC
CASRTPGTVYGYTF
>NA|NA|TRBJ1-5|TRBV6-5
TGTGCCAGCAGGAAGGGGGAATTTGGCAATCAGCCCCAGCATTTT
CASRKGEFGNQPQHF
>NA|TRBD1|TRBJ1-1|TRBV28
TGTGCCAGCCCCCGACCGGGACAGGGTGGCACTGAAGCTTTCTTT
CASPRPGQGGTEAFF
>NA|NA|TRBJ1-1|TRBV5-6
TGTGCCAGCAGTCCTACAGGGCAGGGGGAAGCTTTCTTT
CASSPTGQGEAFF
>NA|TRBD1|TRBJ2-7|TRBV29-1
TGCAGCGCTGGACAGGGTAGTACCTACGAGCAGTACTTC
CSAGQGSTYEQYF
>many|NA|TRBJ2-3|TRBV10-1
TGCGCCAGCAGCCAACTAGGCGTCGATACGCAGTATTTT
CASSQLGVDTQYF
>few|NA|TRBJ2-5|TRBV5-4
TGTGCCAGCAGCTCCCCTTCAGGGCGGGAGACCCAGTACTTC
CASSSPSGRETQYF
>NA|NA|TRBJ2-7|TRBV5-1
TGCGCCAGCAGCCCCTCCGGGGGCTACGAGCAGTACTTC
CASSPSGGYEQYF
>NA|NA|TRBJ1-2|TRBV6-1
TGTGCCAGCAGGACTACAGGGATATCCTATGGCTACACCTTC
CASRTTGISYGYTF
>NA|NA|TRBJ2-7|TRBV9
TGTGCCAGCAGCGTAGGGTACGTACTCTCCTACGAGCAGTACTTC
CASSVGYVLSYEQYF